These 28 T cell receptor beta chains came from one sample sequenced in a study of blood T cells in healthy people across ages. Alongside a J-beta primer mix, a sample-barcoded 5' primer served in a second PCR lasting roughly 6 to 12 cycles. One entry per CDR3 protein results from TCRdb running MiXCR on the 5' RACE reads. The table shows about 1.5 million distinct CDR3 sequences, with roughly 40% occurring only once. Sequencing was performed on blood. The receptors derive from a young woman in good health.

V gene TRBV14 combines with J gene TRBJ1-1; no clear D. Trimming took off 0 bases at V and 4 bases at J, with 6 bases between the two ends. Germline V gene lookup returns CDR1 SGHDN and CDR2 FVKESK. CDR3 length: 13 amino acids. The CDR3 loop reads CASSQELTTEAFF. In nucleotides, the CDR3 is TGTGCCAGCAGCCAAGAATTAACCACTGAAGCTTTCTTT.

The rearrangement joins TRBV7-2 to TRBJ2-2, with 7 bases aligning to TRBD1. The CDR3 has 18 residues. V shed 5 bases, J shed 5 bases, and the junction held 17 bases outside the gene matches. The germline gives CDR1 SGHTA, CDR2 FQGNSA. CDR3 DNA sequence: TGTGCCAGCAGCCCCCGGACAGGCAAGAAGCTAGAAACCGGGGAGCTGTTTTTT. Its translation is CASSPRTGKKLETGELFF. The entire variable domain, with the rest obtained from reference TRBV7-2 and TRBJ2-2, is as follows: GAGVSQSPSNKVTEKGKDVELRCDPISGHTALYWYRQSLGQGLEFLIYFQGNSAPDKSGLPSDRFSAERTGGSVSTLTIQRTQQEDSAVYLCASSPRTGKKLETGELFFGEGSRLTVL.

For this clonotype: At one end the junction does not follow the germline gene, possibly because of a read error. CDR3 sequence reads: CASNEERGTNEKLFF. The CDR3 nucleotides are TGTGCCAGCAATGAAGAAAGAGGGACTAATGAAAAACTGTTTTTT. The chain has TRBV25-1 and TRBJ1-4; D gene uncertain. Germline assignment: CDR1 MGHDK and CDR2 SYGVNS. This CDR3 is built from 15 residues.

The CDR3 reads CSASPGGGSSNYGYTF. The CDR3 DNA reads as TGCAGTGCTAGTCCCGGGGGTGGCAGCTCTAACTATGGCTACACCTTC. The genes are TRBV20-1 and TRBJ1-2; the D gene is possibly TRBD1 (5 bases). Trimming pared 3 bases from V and 0 bases from J, leaving 17 bases between. There are 16 residues in the CDR3. Germline V gene data show CDR1 as DFQATT and CDR2 as SNEGSKA (reference sequence).

J is TRBJ2-5 and V is TRBV7-2; TRBD2 aligns across 9 bases. CDR3 length: 16 amino acids. The ends lost 4 bases at V and 4 bases at J; junction bases unmatched: 10. The germline gives CDR1 SGHTA, CDR2 FQGNSA. The CDR3 reads CASSWGAGGLGETQYF. The CDR3 coding sequence is TGTGCCAGCAGCTGGGGGGCGGGAGGGTTAGGAGAGACCCAGTACTTC.

The chain combines TRBV2 with TRBJ2-1, with D perhaps assigned TRBD1 or TRBD2 (5 bases each). Per the germline V gene, CDR1 is SNHLY and CDR2 is FYNNEI. This CDR3 spans 13 amino acids. Trimming pared 8 bases from V and 1 base from J, leaving 9 bases between. CDR3 residues: CASEGWSYNEQFF. Here the CDR3 DNA reads TGTGCCAGCGAGGGGTGGTCCTACAATGAGCAGTTCTTC. Supplemented by reference TRBV2 and TRBJ2-1, the full variable domain reads EPEVTQTPSHQVTQMGQEVILRCVPISNHLYFYWYRQILGQKVEFLVSFYNNEISEKSEIFDDQFSVERPDGSNFTLKIRSTKLEDSAMYFCASEGWSYNEQFFGPGTRLTVL.

The chain links TRBV4-2 to TRBJ2-3; D remains ambiguous. Germline V gene sequence: CDR1 LGHNA, CDR2 YNFKEQ. The CDR3 extends over 18 amino acids. V gave up 1 base and J gave up 0 bases, with 17 bases separating them. The chain's CDR3 is CASSQAVHLISSTDTQYF. In DNA form, the CDR3 reads TGTGCCAGCAGCCAAGCAGTGCACTTAATCTCTAGCACAGATACGCAGTATTTT.

This chain joins TRBV7-9 and TRBJ1-2; D ambiguous. The CDR3 sequence is 12 residues long. CDR1 is SEHNR, CDR2 FQNEAQ, per germline (reference sequence). Trimming left V 7 bases short and J 7 bases short, with 13 bases between. In nucleotides, the CDR3 is TGTGCCAGCACTCAGAATCAGGCTGGCTACACCTTC. This gives the protein CASTQNQAGYTF.

V is TRBV12-3 or TRBV12-4 and J is TRBJ2-3, with D maybe TRBD1 (5 bases). The CDR3 covers 17 residues. V was cut by 7 bases and J by 2 bases, with 22 bases left in between. The CDR3 protein is CASTAAPTAITTDTQYF. In nucleotides, the CDR3 is TGTGCCAGCACCGCAGCCCCGACAGCGATTACCACAGATACGCAGTATTTT.

This clonotype has only one observation. The rearrangement uses TRBV15 and TRBJ2-7; 9 positions agree with TRBD1. Trimming at V came to 0 bases and at J to 2 bases, leaving 2 bases not matched to a gene. The CDR3 length is 15 residues. Germline CDR1 LNHNV, CDR2 YYDKDF (reference sequence). The CDR3 reads CATSREGQGAYEQYF. The CDR3 DNA is TGTGCCACCAGCAGAGAGGGACAGGGCGCCTACGAGCAGTACTTC.

This clonotype was seen a handful of times. This chain links TRBV5-1 with TRBJ1-5; the D is unclear. Trimming pared 0 bases from V and 5 bases from J, leaving 9 bases between. CDR3 length: 14 residues. Germline V lookup: CDR1 SGHRS, CDR2 YFSETQ. In DNA form, the CDR3 reads TGCGCCAGCAGCTTGGAGGCAGGTTATCAGCCCCAGCATTTT. Its translation: CASSLEAGYQPQHF.

This clonotype was observed a handful of times. This chain links TRBV6-2 or TRBV6-3 with TRBJ2-6; possible D gene TRBD2, 5 bases. Trimming shortened V by 6 bases and J by 6 bases, and 15 bases separated the two germline ends. This CDR3 comprises 15 residues. Germline CDR1 reads MNHEY; CDR2 reads SVGEGT. The CDR3 DNA reads TGTGCCAGCAGGCAACTAGGGTACGTGGCCAACGTCCTGACTTTC. Translation: CASRQLGYVANVLTF.

This chain connects TRBV19 to TRBJ1-2, with a possible D match to TRBD1 (6 bases). Germline V gives CDR1 LNHDA, CDR2 SQIVND (reference sequence). Trimming stripped 6 bases from V and 10 bases from J, with 18 bases between. The CDR3 sequence is 13 residues long. CDR3 DNA: TGTGCCAGTAGCCCCCAGGGGCGCGATTCCTACACCTTC. It specifies CASSPQGRDSYTF.

A few counts support this clonotype. V usage is TRBV3-1 and J usage is TRBJ2-3; no clear D. CDR3 length: 15 amino acids. Per germline, CDR1 LGHDT and CDR2 YNNKEL (reference sequence). Trimming pared 0 bases from V and 0 bases from J, leaving 7 bases between. This chain's CDR3 is CASSQDKFSTDTQYF. CDR3 coding DNA: TGTGCCAGCAGCCAAGACAAGTTTAGCACAGATACGCAGTATTTT.

The CDR3 sequence is CATQGLPDLAKNIQYF. DNA for the CDR3: TGTGCCACGCAGGGTTTGCCGGACCTAGCCAAAAACATTCAGTACTTC. This chain connects TRBV12-3 or TRBV12-4 to TRBJ2-4; D possibly corresponds to TRBD1 (5 bases). The germline V and J ends were trimmed by 10 bases and 0 bases, with 19 bases remaining between them. The CDR3 runs 16 residues.

This clonotype was detected only a few times. The chain recombines TRBV20-1 with TRBJ2-7, with no clear D. This CDR3 has 15 residues. The germline CDR1 and CDR2 sequences are DFQATT and SNEGSKA (reference sequence). The ends were cut back, 2 bases at V and 2 bases at J, with 16 bases in the middle. The chain's CDR3 is CSARSPMRSTYEQYF. The CDR3 DNA sequence: TGCAGTGCTAGATCCCCCATGAGGTCCACCTACGAGCAGTACTTC.

The V gene is TRBV10-3, the J gene TRBJ2-7, with a weak D call TRBD1 (5 bases). The CDR3 is 13 residues long. CDR1 and CDR2 (germline): ENHRY, SYGVKD. V was cut by 3 bases and J by 3 bases, with 9 bases left in between. The CDR3 DNA reads as TGTGCCATCAGTGAACCTCAGGGCTACGAGCAGTACTTC. It specifies CAISEPQGYEQYF.

This clonotype was found a few times. The V gene is TRBV6-5, the J gene TRBJ2-7; D ambiguous. The CDR3 runs to 14 residues. Trimming removed 0 bases from V and 3 bases from J, with 9 bases in between. Germline V gene sequence: CDR1 MNHEY, CDR2 SVGAGI. The CDR3 DNA is TGTGCCAGCAGTTACTCTGGGGTAGGCTACGAGCAGTACTTC. It specifies CASSYSGVGYEQYF.

This clonotype has a handful of counts. This chain connects TRBV6-6 to TRBJ2-5; D gene uncertain. Germline V lookup: CDR1 MNHNY, CDR2 SVGAGI (reference sequence). The CDR3 spans 13 residues. The V gene lost 0 bases and the J gene lost 5 bases, with 7 bases spanning the gap. The CDR3 is CASSYSGRETQYF. The CDR3 DNA sequence: TGTGCCAGCAGTTACTCAGGCCGGGAGACCCAGTACTTC.

This clonotype was observed a few times. The chain has TRBV20-1 and TRBJ2-1; TRBD2 matches 13 bases. Germline lookup yields CDR1 DFQATT and CDR2 SNEGSKA (reference sequence). The CDR3 spans 16 residues. Losses at the gene ends were 0 bases for V and 7 bases for J; bases not matched to a gene: 6. The CDR3 DNA sequence: TGCAGTGCTAGAGATCCCCTGACTAGCGGGAGGAATGAGCAGTTCTTC. This translates into CSARDPLTSGRNEQFF.

This clonotype was detected a few times. The V and J genes are TRBV20-1 and TRBJ2-5; possible D gene TRBD2, 6 bases. Germline CDR1 and CDR2: DFQATT and SNEGSKA (reference sequence). This CDR3 is 11 amino acids long. Trimming took 6 bases from V and 11 from J, leaving 16 bases between them. This CDR3 reads CSAAPVREQYF. DNA of the CDR3: TGCAGTGCCGCCCCCGTTCGGGAGCAGTACTTC.

The chain couples TRBV2 to TRBJ2-3; 12 bases match TRBD2. Germline-derived CDR1 and CDR2 are SNHLY and FYNNEI. The CDR3 length is 18 residues. V was clipped by 6 bases and J by 2 bases; unmatched bases: 12. CDR3 coding DNA: TGTGCCAGCAGACCCGGGACTAGCGGGCCCCTGTCCACAGATACGCAGTATTTT. This sequence encodes CASRPGTSGPLSTDTQYF.

This chain uses TRBV5-1 with TRBJ2-3, with TRBD2 matching over 9 bases. CDR3 size: 16 residues. The ends lost 2 bases at V and 3 bases at J; junction bases unmatched: 7. Germline CDR1 and CDR2: SGHRS and YFSETQ. The CDR3 protein is CASSFALAGETDTQYF. The CDR3 nucleotides are TGCGCCAGCAGCTTTGCTTTAGCGGGAGAAACAGATACGCAGTATTTT. Combining the CDR3 with reference TRBV5-1 and TRBJ2-3 gives the whole variable domain KAGVTQTPRYLIKTRGQQVTLSCSPISGHRSVSWYQQTPGQGLQFLFEYFSETQRNKGNFPGRFSGRQFSNSRSEMNVSTLELGDSALYLCASSFALAGETDTQYFGPGTRLTVL.

V gene TRBV20-1 combines with J gene TRBJ2-1; 10 nucleotides match TRBD2. V was pared by 5 bases and J by 5 bases, with 9 bases of the junction left unmatched. The CDR3 is made up of 15 amino acids. The germline V gene has CDR1 DFQATT and CDR2 SNEGSKA (reference sequence). CDR3 sequence (DNA): TGCAGTGCTTATCTAAGCGGGAGGGCCGACAATGAGCAGTTCTTC. This translates into CSAYLSGRADNEQFF.

This clonotype was seen a handful of times. This chain uses TRBV27 with TRBJ2-3, with TRBD2 as a possible D gene (6 bases). This CDR3 has 13 residues. Trimming removed 8 bases at V and 4 bases at J, with 13 bases between. The germline V gene has CDR1 MNHEY and CDR2 SMNVEV (reference sequence). CDR3 in amino acids: CASWLALADTQYF. CDR3 DNA sequence: TGTGCCAGCTGGCTAGCGTTGGCAGATACGCAGTATTTT.

This CDR3 is CASSPGGTGGYYGYTF. In DNA, the CDR3 is TGTGCCAGCAGCCCGGGGGGGACAGGGGGCTACTATGGCTACACCTTC. The V and J genes are TRBV5-6 and TRBJ1-2; 12 nucleotides match TRBD1. Germline V gene lookup returns CDR1 SGHDT and CDR2 YYEEEE. CDR3 size: 16 residues. The V and J ends lost 4 bases and 3 bases, in that order; junction bases with no gene match: 7.

This clonotype turned up a few times. V and J are TRBV5-1 and TRBJ2-1, with D possibly being TRBD2 (5 bases). V was clipped by 0 bases and J by 0 bases, with 7 bases between them. CDR3 length: 15 amino acids. Germline V lookup: CDR1 SGHRS, CDR2 YFSETQ. The CDR3 nucleotides are TGCGCCAGCAGCTTGGAGGGAGCCTCCTACAATGAGCAGTTCTTC. It encodes CASSLEGASYNEQFF.

V is TRBV6-1 and J is TRBJ1-2, with D possibly being TRBD1 (6 bases). Between the trimmed V and J ends, which lost 6 bases and 0 bases, there was a span of 14 bases. CDR3 length equals 15 residues. Germline values: CDR1 MNHNS, CDR2 SASEGT. This CDR3 reads CASRVLGQSNYGYTF. CDR3 DNA: TGTGCCAGCAGGGTACTTGGACAGTCTAACTATGGCTACACCTTC.